This T cell receptor (beta chain) is from a study of CD8+ T cells in alopecia areata. Study information: The study gave treated patients oral tofacitinib at 5 to 10 mg twice daily. Points from the study as a whole: TCR sharing was clearer in mice than between patients, perhaps partly owing to patient HLA diversity.

In regard to this clone: Its antigen remains unidentified.

It was cDNA, reverse transcribed from extracted RNA, that served as the sequencing template. Produced via immunoSEQ multiplex PCR; TCRdb's table is partial and in-frame only. The data contain 20,000 or so clones, 65% to 75% of them singletons. Between the trimmed V and J ends, which lost 2 bases and 2 bases, there was a span of 13 bases. Germline lookup yields CDR1 MNHEY and CDR2 SVGAGI. The CDR3 has 15 amino acids. Peripheral blood and lesional scalp punch biopsies were taken from alopecia areata patients. The sequencing here drew on skin, taken at week 0. The receptor comes from a human donor with alopecia areata. The chain is built from TRBV6-5 and TRBJ2-7; D perhaps matches TRBD2 (6 bases). The CDR3, as DNA: TGTGCCAGCAGTTACGGTTGGGGGGAGCCCTACGAGCAGTACTTC. Residues: CASSYGWGEPYEQYF.